This T cell receptor beta chain was recorded in a study of identical twins. Points from the study as a whole: Out-of-frame alpha sequences shared by twins showed excess low generation probability.

The V gene's germline CDR1 is MGHRA and CDR2 YSYEKL. Trimming took off 2 bases at V and 0 bases at J, with 9 bases between the two ends. The CDR3 has 15 residues. TCRdb reprocessed the 5' RACE reads via MiXCR and lists one record per CDR3 protein. This table has 550,000 to 700,000 distinct CDR3 sequences, 21% appearing once. With regard to this clonotype: Its target is unknown.

With no exceptions, donors were healthy Caucasians. Another study also made use of these data, one on T cells expressing NK-cell markers. That study reports: The study sequenced eight donors, seven HCMV-seropositive and one seronegative. These clonotypes also led the CD3+CD56-NKG2C+ fraction in a handful of donors.

This receptor was obtained from a woman aged 18-29 years in good health. The J gene is TRBJ2-3, the V gene TRBV4-1; TRBD2 might be the D (6 bases). Sequences were obtained from PBMCs. DNA for the CDR3: TGCGCCAGCAGCCAAAGGCGGGGAAGCACAGATACGCAGTATTTT. This codes for CASSQRRGSTDTQYF.